Below are 6 T cell receptor beta chains sequenced from a single sample in a study of T cell responses to AZD1222 COVID-19 vaccine. Generated by immunoSEQ multiplex PCR, the TCRdb table keeps only in-frame clones and is missing some. In the table there are roughly 65,000 clones, 80% of which are singletons. Material: peripheral blood, obtained on day 0 of AZD1222 vaccination. All receptors come from an adult in good health.

The rearrangement links TRBV3-1 (or the pseudogene TRBV3-2) to TRBJ2-7; D possibly corresponds to TRBD2 (5 bases). Looked up from germline, CDR1 is LGHDT and CDR2 is YNNKEL (reference sequence). This CDR3 spans 13 amino acids. Trimming stripped 4 bases from V and 2 bases from J, with 9 bases between. CDR3 in DNA: TGTGCCAGCAGCCGAGGGCCACCCTACGAGCAGTACTTC. It encodes CASSRGPPYEQYF.

The chain carries TRBV5-6 and TRBJ2-1; D perhaps matches TRBD2 (7 bases). CDR3 length equals 16 residues. Germline V gene lookup returns CDR1 SGHDT and CDR2 YYEEEE. The V gene lost 2 bases and the J gene lost 8 bases, with 20 bases spanning the gap. The CDR3: CASSFFGGRLVDEQFF. In DNA form, the CDR3 reads TGTGCCAGCAGCTTTTTCGGGGGGCGTCTGGTTGATGAGCAGTTCTTC.

The CDR3 bases are TGTGCCAGCAGCCCTATGACGGGAGGATATGGCTACACCTTC. It is translated as CASSPMTGGYGYTF. The chain carries TRBV3-1 (or the pseudogene TRBV3-2) and TRBJ1-2, with no clear D. Deletions cut 4 bases from V and 5 bases from J, with 14 bases between. There are 14 residues in the CDR3. Per the germline V gene, CDR1 is LGHDT and CDR2 is YNNKEL (reference sequence).

The rearrangement joins TRBV30 to TRBJ1-5; D possibly corresponds to TRBD1 (6 bases). Germline loops: CDR1 GTSNPN, CDR2 SVGIG (reference sequence). V lost 0 bases, J lost 7 bases, and 10 bases lay in between. CDR3 length: 13 amino acids. Here the CDR3 DNA reads TGTGCCTGGAGTGTGACAGGTCGACAGCCCCAGCATTTT. Amino acids: CAWSVTGRQPQHF. The whole variable domain, filled in from reference TRBV30 and TRBJ1-5, reads SQTIHQWPATLVQPVGSPLSLECTVEGTSNPNLYWYRQAAGRGLQLLFYSVGIGQISSEVPQNLSASRPQDRQFILSSKKLLLSDSGFYLCAWSVTGRQPQHFGDGTRLSIL.

The gene calls are TRBV9 and TRBJ2-5; 7 nucleotides match TRBD1. Germline loops: CDR1 SGDLS, CDR2 YYNGEE. This CDR3 region has 15 residues. Losses at the gene ends were 0 bases for V and 5 bases for J; bases not matched to a gene: 7. The CDR3 coding sequence is TGTGCCAGCAGCGTAGGGCAGGGGGTCGGGGAGACCCAGTACTTC. This sequence encodes CASSVGQGVGETQYF.

The chain combines TRBV11-2 with TRBJ1-6; D possibly corresponds to TRBD1 (5 bases). Germline CDR1 reads SGHAT; CDR2 reads FQNNGV. Trimming cost V 5 bases and J 10 bases, with 15 bases left between them. CDR3 length equals 14 residues. CDR3 bases: TGTGCCAGCAGCCGCGCCGGGGGAGGATCACCCCTCCACTTT. Translation: CASSRAGGGSPLHF.